A single sample gave rise to the 9 T cell receptor beta chains below, sequenced in a study of neoadjuvant anti-PD-1 for oral cavity cancer. The table came from immunoSEQ multiplex PCR; TCRdb's copy has only in-frame clones and leaves some out. Of 70,000 to 95,000 clones in the sample, around 80% were seen once. Specimen: PBMCs, collected before nivolumab (anti-PD-1) treatment. The receptors come from a person between 35 and 79 years old with oral cavity squamous cell carcinoma.

The rearrangement uses TRBV6-6 and TRBJ2-1; 11 nucleotides agree with TRBD2. J was trimmed by 4 bases and V by 6 bases; bases with no gene match: 5. CDR3 length: 15 residues. CDR1 MNHNY and CDR2 SVGAGI come from the germline V gene (reference sequence). The DNA of the CDR3 is TGTGCCAGCAGCCTAACTAGCGGGGGTTACAATGAGCAGTTCTTC. Its translation is CASSLTSGGYNEQFF.

This clone is a singleton in its sample. The CDR3 DNA follows: TGTGCCAGCAGTAACTACGGGACAGCCTACGAGCAGTACTTC. Amino acid sequence: CASSNYGTAYEQYF. This rearrangement joins TRBV6-5 to TRBJ2-7; TRBD1 agrees at 7 bases. The CDR3 covers 14 residues. Trimming cost V 5 bases and J 2 bases; bases outside gene matches: 6. CDR1 and CDR2 (germline): MNHEY, SVGAGI.

V is TRBV5-6 and J is TRBJ2-1; 10 bases agree with TRBD1. Per the germline V gene, CDR1 is SGHDT and CDR2 is YYEEEE. The CDR3 has 15 amino acids. V lost 4 bases to trimming and J lost 3 bases; unmatched junction nucleotides: 4. The CDR3 here is CASSAGQGHYNEQFF. CDR3 coding DNA: TGTGCCAGCAGCGCGGGACAGGGGCACTACAATGAGCAGTTCTTC.

The chain uses TRBV7-8 and TRBJ1-5; D might be TRBD1 (5 bases). V lost 4 bases to trimming and J lost 7 bases, with 26 bases between them. The CDR3 runs 18 residues. Germline CDR1 and CDR2: SGHVS and FQNEAQ. CDR3 nucleotide sequence: TGTGCCAGCAGCTCCCAAGGAGGGCCAGGGTTTCCGAGCCAGCCCCAGCATTTT. This codes for CASSSQGGPGFPSQPQHF.

This chain connects TRBV29-1 to TRBJ1-2, with D possibly TRBD1 on 6 matching bases. The CDR3 sequence is 10 residues long. The germline V gene has CDR1 SQVTM and CDR2 ANQGSEA. V lost 3 bases and J lost 13, with 12 bases in between. The CDR3 here is CSVDNRVITF. The CDR3 bases are TGCAGCGTTGATAACAGGGTAATCACCTTC.

The chain couples TRBV5-4 to TRBJ2-1; 12 bases fit TRBD2. Germline loops: CDR1 SGHNT, CDR2 YYREEE (reference sequence). The CDR3 extends over 17 amino acids. J was trimmed by 9 bases and V by 2 bases; bases with no gene match: 12. The CDR3 DNA sequence: TGTGCCAGCAGCTTTTCCAGGGGGCTAGCGGGAGGGGGTGAGCAGTTCTTC. It yields the protein CASSFSRGLAGGGEQFF.

The chain uses TRBV5-8 and TRBJ1-5; D call uncertain. Trimming pared 4 bases from V and 6 bases from J, leaving 17 bases between. Germline V gene lookup returns CDR1 SGHTS and CDR2 YDEGEE. The CDR3 is 15 residues long. The chain's CDR3 is CASSKRAGRVQPQHF. The DNA of the CDR3 is TGTGCCAGCAGCAAGCGAGCGGGTCGGGTTCAGCCCCAGCATTTT.

This clone appeared a single time. The rearrangement uses TRBV7-9 and TRBJ1-3; D is ambiguous. The germline V gene has CDR1 SEHNR and CDR2 FQNEAQ (reference sequence). The CDR3 totals 14 residues. V dropped 2 bases and J dropped 0 bases, with 5 bases sitting between them. CDR3 loop: CASSLSVSGNTIYF. Here the CDR3 DNA reads TGTGCCAGCAGCTTAAGTGTCTCTGGAAACACCATATATTTT.

This chain links TRBV4-1 with TRBJ2-3; 11 nucleotides agree with TRBD1. CDR1 is MGHRA, CDR2 YSYEKL, per germline. J gave up 8 bases and V 7 bases, and 17 bases lay outside the gene matches. This CDR3 contains 17 residues. CDR3 DNA: TGCGCCAGCACAGCCGGGGAGTCGGGACAGGGGGTTGGTACGCAGTATTTT. Amino acid sequence: CASTAGESGQGVGTQYF.